This T cell receptor beta chain was found in a study of blood T cell repertoires in COVID-19. At the level of the study: COVID-19 samples from acute and convalescent phases originated in the United States, Italy and Spain.

V lost 4 bases and J lost 10, with 18 bases in between. The CDR3 loop spans 14 amino acids. Per the germline V gene, CDR1 is SGHRS and CDR2 is YFSETQ. Original data processing: Researchers report that nucleated cell counts were estimated from reference gene primer amplification. The protocol was immunoSEQ multiplex PCR, while the TCRdb copy is restricted to in-frame clones and leaves out a portion. V and J calls and clone size are copied from that table; D and trimming were computed from the DNA. There are just under 300,000 clones in the sample; 85% to 90% occur only once, and roughly 1.3% lies in the top ten.

The sequenced sample consisted of peripheral blood. The chain is built from TRBV5-1 and TRBJ2-1, with D perhaps matching TRBD1 (6 bases). The source of this sequence is a man between 70 and 80 years old with acute or convalescent COVID-19. Here the CDR3 DNA reads TGCGCCAGCAGCCCCCGGGACATGAGTGGGGAGCAGTTCTTC. Translation: CASSPRDMSGEQFF. Supplemented by reference TRBV5-1 and TRBJ2-1, the full variable domain reads KAGVTQTPRYLIKTRGQQVTLSCSPISGHRSVSWYQQTPGQGLQFLFEYFSETQRNKGNFPGRFSGRQFSNSRSEMNVSTLELGDSALYLCASSPRDMSGEQFFGPGTRLTVL.